This T cell receptor (beta chain) is from a study of blood T cells in healthy people across ages. General observations from the study: Older individuals had lower TCR beta diversity per million T cells (the decline was roughly linear).

The CDR3 has 14 residues. Trimming cost V 0 bases and J 0 bases, with 6 bases left between them. The germline CDR1 and CDR2 sequences are MGHRA and YSYEKL. Caucasian individuals from Russia who were healthy and aged about 6 to 90 acted as donors. A second PCR of 7 to 11 cycles used a sample-barcoded 5' primer and a J-beta primer mix. With 12 random nucleotides, a template-switch adaptor tagged each individual cDNA molecule. MiXCR, applied by TCRdb to the 5' RACE reads, yields one record per CDR3 protein. The sample yields some 1.5 million distinct CDR3 sequences, approximately 28% seen once. As to this clonotype: Its target is not known.

Sequenced input: blood. This sequence originates from a woman aged 25 to 39 in good health. V gene TRBV4-1 combines with J gene TRBJ2-7, with D tentatively TRBD2 (5 bases). CDR3 protein: CASSQDSASYEQYF. The CDR3 DNA reads as TGCGCCAGCAGCCAAGATAGCGCCTCCTACGAGCAGTACTTC.